The 32 T cell receptor beta chains below all came from one sample that was sequenced in a study of cytomegalovirus exposure and HLA in healthy donors. The PCR ran on 60 Vbeta and 13 Jbeta primers. Produced via immunoSEQ multiplex PCR; TCRdb's table is partial and in-frame only. The data contain some 110,000 clones, around 80% of them singletons. Sequencing was done on a sample of PBMCs. These TCRs come from a man between 25 and 39 years old in good health and CMV-seropositive.

For this clone: One end of the junction varies from germline; a read error may be responsible. Here the CDR3 reads CSSSLQGAGLTEAFF. The CDR3 DNA reads as TGTTCCAGCAGCTTACAGGGGGCGGGGCTCACTGAAGCTTTCTTT. The chain joins TRBV7-9 to TRBJ1-1, with 9 positions matching TRBD1. Germline values: CDR1 SEHNR, CDR2 FQNEAQ (reference sequence). CDR3 length: 15 amino acids.

CDR3 loop: CASSADFTEVGNTIYF. In nucleotides, the CDR3 is TGTGCCAGCAGCGCGGACTTCACCGAGGTGGGAAACACCATATATTTT. The chain carries TRBV13 and TRBJ1-3; no clear D. Trimming shortened V by 5 bases and J by 4 bases, and 18 bases separated the two germline ends. There are 16 residues in the CDR3. CDR1 PRHDT and CDR2 FYEKMQ come from the germline V gene (reference sequence).

V usage is TRBV5-1 and J usage is TRBJ2-7; tentative D call: TRBD1 (5 bases). V lost 1 base to trimming and J lost 3 bases, with 11 bases between them. Germline loops: CDR1 SGHRS, CDR2 YFSETQ. The CDR3 runs to 14 residues. The CDR3 loop reads CASSLSGPGYEQYF. The CDR3 DNA is TGCGCCAGCAGCTTGTCAGGGCCTGGCTACGAGCAGTACTTC.

This chain joins TRBV6-1 and TRBJ2-3; D uncertain. Germline CDR1 and CDR2: MNHNS and SASEGT. The CDR3 is 15 residues long. Trimming removed 5 bases at V and 1 base at J, with 13 bases between. The CDR3 nucleotides are TGTGCCAGCAGTCTTCTGGGCAGCCGCACAGATACGCAGTATTTT. This encodes CASSLLGSRTDTQYF.

Only a few counts were recorded for this clone. V and J are TRBV13 and TRBJ2-1; 13 nucleotides agree with TRBD2. V lost 6 bases to trimming and J lost 7 bases; unmatched junction nucleotides: 6. Germline CDR1 PRHDT, CDR2 FYEKMQ (reference sequence). CDR3 size: 15 residues. In nucleotides, the CDR3 is TGTGCCAGCAGAGCAACTAGCGGGAGGGGGAATGAGCAGTTCTTC. This gives the protein CASRATSGRGNEQFF.

The chain uses TRBV18 and TRBJ2-7; the D gene is possibly TRBD2 (6 bases). Germline-derived CDR1 and CDR2 are KGHSH and LQKENI. V lost 3 bases and J lost 0, with 9 bases in between. The CDR3 spans 14 residues. CDR3 in amino acids: CASSPRESSYEQYF. In DNA form, the CDR3 reads TGTGCCAGCTCACCCCGGGAGAGCTCCTACGAGCAGTACTTC. Full variable domain (missing parts from reference TRBV18 and TRBJ2-7): NAGVMQNPRHLVRRRGQEARLRCSPMKGHSHVYWYRQLPEEGLKFMVYLQKENIIDESGMPKERFSAEFPKEGPSILRIQQVVRGDSAAYFCASSPRESSYEQYFGPGTRLTVT.

The rearrangement links TRBV27 to TRBJ2-1, with 7 bases aligning to TRBD2. The CDR3 covers 15 residues. The V gene's germline CDR1 is MNHEY and CDR2 SMNVEV (reference sequence). Trimming removed 3 bases from V and 0 bases from J; junction bases left unmatched: 2. The CDR3 loop is CASSLREGSYNEQFF. The CDR3 DNA reads TGTGCCAGCAGTTTGAGGGAGGGCTCCTACAATGAGCAGTTCTTC.

This clone was seen a few times. DNA of the CDR3: TGTGCCAGCAGTGAACAACGGGAAAAACTGTTTTTT. Translated, it gives CASSEQREKLFF. This chain connects TRBV6-1 to TRBJ1-4; the D is unclear. The germline V and J ends were trimmed by 2 bases and 8 bases, with 6 bases remaining between them. The CDR3 spans 12 residues. The V gene's germline CDR1 is MNHNS and CDR2 SASEGT.

The J gene is TRBJ1-2, the V gene TRBV19, with TRBD1 matching over 9 bases. Germline V gene data show CDR1 as LNHDA and CDR2 as SQIVND (reference sequence). This CDR3 region has 16 residues. V was pared by 3 bases and J by 3 bases, with 8 bases of the junction left unmatched. CDR3 DNA: TGTGCCAGTAGTATTAGGGACAGGGAAGGGGACTATGGCTACACCTTC. It codes for CASSIRDREGDYGYTF.

The chain links TRBV9 to TRBJ2-7; 7 nucleotides line up with TRBD1. J lost 4 bases, V lost 4 bases, and 17 bases had no gene match. The CDR3 totals 17 residues. CDR1 and CDR2 from the germline V gene are SGDLS and YYNGEE. The CDR3 DNA reads TGTGCCAGCAGCTCCGGCCCGAACCGGGGACAGAGATACGAGCAGTACTTC. Translation: CASSSGPNRGQRYEQYF.

As for this clone: One end of the junction is discordant with germline, which a read error may explain. The chain recombines TRBV7-9 with TRBJ2-7, with TRBD2 as a possible D gene (5 bases). CDR3 length equals 15 residues. CDR1 SEHNR and CDR2 FQNEAQ come from the germline V gene (reference sequence). CDR3 sequence (DNA): TGTTCCAGCAGCTTAGCCAGCGGCCCCTCCTACGAGCAGTACTTC. It codes for CSSSLASGPSYEQYF.

The chain carries TRBV11-3 and TRBJ1-2; 7 nucleotides align to TRBD1. The germline CDR1 and CDR2 sequences are SGHNT and YENEEA. CDR3 length: 14 amino acids. Unmatched junction bases numbered 9, after V lost 6 bases and J lost 5 bases. CDR3 bases: TGTGCCAGCAGTCATATCAACAGGGGATATGGCTACACCTTC. It specifies CASSHINRGYGYTF.

This clone appeared a single time. The CDR3 is CASSPGGGWAQYF. The DNA for the CDR3 is TGTGCCAGCAGTCCCGGCGGGGGGTGGGCCCAGTACTTC. This chain connects TRBV28 to TRBJ2-5; 8 bases agree with TRBD2. CDR3 length: 13 amino acids. V shed 5 bases and J 9 bases; nucleotides not matched to a gene: 8. Germline CDR1 and CDR2: MDHEN and SYDVKM. Looking up the rest from reference TRBV28 and TRBJ2-5 gives the full variable domain: DVKVTQSSRYLVKRTGEKVFLECVQDMDHENMFWYRQDPGLGLRLIYFSYDVKMKEKGDIPEGYSVSREKKERFSLILESASTNQTSMYLCASSPGGGWAQYFGPGTRLLVL.

A single count supports this clone. As DNA, the CDR3 is TGCGCCATCTTCAGGGACAGCGACTATGGCTACACCTTC. This gives the protein CAIFRDSDYGYTF. This chain uses TRBV23-1 with TRBJ1-2; TRBD1 matches at 7 bases. TRBV23-1 is reported as an ORF; its role is uncertain. Unmatched junction bases numbered 8, after V lost 10 bases and J lost 3 bases. The CDR3 loop spans 13 amino acids.

This chain uses TRBV4-2 with TRBJ2-3; 8 nucleotides line up with TRBD2. Germline values: CDR1 LGHNA, CDR2 YNFKEQ. CDR3 length: 16 amino acids. V shed 0 bases, J shed 1 base, and the junction held 3 bases outside the gene matches. The CDR3 region has the DNA TGTGCCAGCAGCCAAGATCGTAGCGGGGGCACAGATACGCAGTATTTT. Translated, it gives CASSQDRSGGTDTQYF.

Only one count was recorded for this clone. This sequence joins TRBV7-9 and TRBJ2-5; weak D call: TRBD1 (6 bases). V lost 5 bases and J lost 1, with 23 bases in between. The CDR3 is made up of 18 amino acids. The germline V gene encodes CDR1 SEHNR and CDR2 FQNEAQ (reference sequence). The CDR3 DNA reads TGTGCCAGCAGCCTCTCCTCAGGGGCCCCAAGGGGCCAAGAGACCCAGTACTTC. As protein: CASSLSSGAPRGQETQYF.

The chain uses TRBV19 and TRBJ1-5; a possible D gene is TRBD1 (5 bases). Trimming shortened V by 1 base and J by 5 bases, and 15 bases separated the two germline ends. There are 16 residues in the CDR3. Germline V lookup: CDR1 LNHDA, CDR2 SQIVND (reference sequence). The DNA of the CDR3 is TGTGCCAGTAGTATAGTGGGGCAGGGATCGGATCAGCCCCAGCATTTT. Amino acids: CASSIVGQGSDQPQHF.

This chain joins TRBV4-1 and TRBJ2-1, with 12 bases fitting TRBD2. The CDR3 consists of 16 residues. Trimming at V came to 0 bases and at J to 7 bases, leaving 4 bases not matched to a gene. The germline CDR1 and CDR2 sequences are MGHRA and YSYEKL. As DNA, the CDR3 is TGCGCCAGCAGCCAAGAAGTGACTAGCGGGGGAAATGAGCAGTTCTTC. Translating gives CASSQEVTSGGNEQFF.

The chain combines TRBV19 with TRBJ2-7; 8 nucleotides agree with TRBD2. V shed 3 bases and J 7 bases; nucleotides not matched to a gene: 14. Looked up from germline, CDR1 is LNHDA and CDR2 is SQIVND (reference sequence). This CDR3 contains 16 residues. In DNA form, the CDR3 reads TGTGCCAGTAGTATTAGCGGGGCGACTAGCTTGGGAGAGCAGTACTTC. Translation gives CASSISGATSLGEQYF.

The J gene is TRBJ1-2, the V gene TRBV4-1; 7 positions match TRBD1. Germline loops: CDR1 MGHRA, CDR2 YSYEKL. The length of the CDR3 is 14 residues. V was clipped by 3 bases and J by 4 bases; unmatched bases: 5. In DNA, the CDR3 is TGCGCCAGCAGCCAGATTCAGGGGGGCTATGGCTACACCTTC. Translation: CASSQIQGGYGYTF.

The chain has TRBV2 and TRBJ1-1; D is perhaps TRBD1 (5 bases). V gave up 4 bases and J gave up 8 bases, with 11 bases separating them. Germline V lookup: CDR1 SNHLY, CDR2 FYNNEI. The CDR3 contains 12 residues. CDR3 bases: TGTGCCAGCAGTGCGGGAGAGGGGGAAGCTTTCTTT. It specifies CASSAGEGEAFF. Supplemented by reference TRBV2 and TRBJ1-1, the full variable domain reads EPEVTQTPSHQVTQMGQEVILRCVPISNHLYFYWYRQILGQKVEFLVSFYNNEISEKSEIFDDQFSVERPDGSNFTLKIRSTKLEDSAMYFCASSAGEGEAFFGQGTRLTVV.

The CDR3 loop is CASSVAEGGRARDTQYF. CDR3 bases: TGTGCCAGCAGCGTAGCGGAGGGCGGGAGGGCCAGAGATACGCAGTATTTT. The chain is built from TRBV9 and TRBJ2-3; 9 positions match TRBD2. Germline V gives CDR1 SGDLS, CDR2 YYNGEE. The junction had 10 bases not matched to a gene; V was cut back by 0 bases and J by 5 bases. This CDR3 comprises 17 residues. The variable domain in full, with the rest retrieved from reference TRBV9 and TRBJ2-3, is DSGVTQTPKHLITATGQRVTLRCSPRSGDLSVYWYQQSLDQGLQFLIQYYNGEERAKGNILERFSAQQFPDLHSELNLSSLELGDSALYFCASSVAEGGRARDTQYFGPGTRLTVL.

The V call is TRBV29-1, the J call TRBJ1-2; 9 bases match TRBD1. Germline V gene lookup returns CDR1 SQVTM and CDR2 ANQGSEA. The length of the CDR3 is 12 residues. With V trimmed by 8 bases and J by 6 bases, 7 bases remained unmatched. The CDR3 sequence is CSSKQGAHGYTF. The CDR3, as DNA: TGCAGCTCAAAACAGGGGGCCCATGGCTACACCTTC.

This sequence joins TRBV5-1 and TRBJ1-1; 7 bases map to TRBD1. The CDR3 runs 14 residues. CDR1 SGHRS and CDR2 YFSETQ come from the germline V gene. The ends lost 2 bases at V and 3 bases at J; junction bases unmatched: 4. The chain's CDR3 is CASSLQGSYTEAFF. The CDR3 nucleotides are TGCGCCAGCAGCTTACAGGGGTCCTACACTGAAGCTTTCTTT.

V usage is TRBV5-6 and J usage is TRBJ2-7; no clear D gene. Germline CDR1 SGHDT, CDR2 YYEEEE. The CDR3 totals 13 residues. V lost 0 bases and J 3 bases, leaving 7 bases between the germline ends. The CDR3 DNA reads TGTGCCAGCAGCTTGGGACTTTTCTACGAGCAGTACTTC. Translating it yields CASSLGLFYEQYF.

The chain's CDR3 is CASSLSSGAGELFF. In DNA form, the CDR3 reads TGTGCCAGCAGCTTGTCGTCAGGGGCCGGGGAGCTGTTTTTT. V gene TRBV5-5 combines with J gene TRBJ2-2, with a tentative D call TRBD1 (6 bases). The CDR3 loop spans 14 amino acids. V was pared by 1 base and J by 6 bases, with 10 bases between. Per the germline V gene, CDR1 is SGHKS and CDR2 is YYEKEE (reference sequence).

The J gene is TRBJ2-3, the V gene TRBV6-4; maybe TRBD2 (5 bases). The length of the CDR3 is 16 residues. Germline assignment: CDR1 MRHNA and CDR2 SNTAGT. V lost 2 bases, J lost 2 bases, and 14 bases lay in between. This chain's CDR3 is CASSDGLMDSTDTQYF. The CDR3 bases are TGTGCCAGCAGTGACGGGTTAATGGACTCCACAGATACGCAGTATTTT.

The V call is TRBV5-4, the J call TRBJ2-1; weak D call: TRBD2 (5 bases). With 4 bases removed from V and 1 base from J, the gap between germline ends came to 12 bases. CDR3 length equals 15 residues. Germline loops: CDR1 SGHNT, CDR2 YYREEE (reference sequence). The CDR3 loop is CASSQDWDSYNEQFF. CDR3 nucleotides: TGTGCCAGCAGCCAGGACTGGGATTCCTACAATGAGCAGTTCTTC.

The rearrangement joins TRBV5-1 to TRBJ2-5; 10 bases line up with TRBD1. CDR3 length equals 16 residues. V gave up 4 bases and J gave up 4 bases; unmatched junction bases: 10. Germline V lookup: CDR1 SGHRS, CDR2 YFSETQ. The CDR3 DNA reads as TGCGCCAGCAGCCAACCCAGGACAGGGGGAGCAGAGACCCAGTACTTC. Amino acids: CASSQPRTGGAETQYF.

This clone was detected only a few times. This rearrangement joins TRBV5-1 to TRBJ1-4; 7 nucleotides agree with TRBD1. Germline CDR1 is SGHRS and CDR2 is YFSETQ. Trimming at V came to 5 bases and at J to 3 bases, leaving 7 bases not matched to a gene. The CDR3 spans 15 residues. The chain's CDR3 is CASRNWGQPNEKLFF. In nucleotides, the CDR3 is TGCGCCAGCAGGAATTGGGGACAGCCTAATGAAAAACTGTTTTTT.

The chain combines TRBV7-8 with TRBJ2-7, with TRBD2 matching 12 bases. V was pared by 3 bases and J by 6 bases, with 9 bases of the junction left unmatched. Per germline, CDR1 SGHVS and CDR2 FQNEAQ. The CDR3 loop spans 16 amino acids. The CDR3 DNA sequence: TGTGCCAGCAGCTTTAGTCGGACTAGCGGGGCTCGCGAGCAGTACTTC. Translating it yields CASSFSRTSGAREQYF.

The chain joins TRBV10-3 to TRBJ1-2, with D unresolved. Trimming took off 0 bases at V and 8 bases at J, with 10 bases between the two ends. The CDR3 has 13 amino acids. Germline V gene data show CDR1 as ENHRY and CDR2 as SYGVKD. This CDR3 reads CAISESAEEGYTF. As DNA, the CDR3 is TGTGCCATCAGTGAGTCGGCAGAGGAGGGCTACACCTTC.